The TCR beta chain described here comes from a study of cytomegalovirus exposure and HLA in healthy donors. Study conclusions and caveats: That first-cohort TCR clusters tended to co-occur in the 130 or so validation repertoires was found in a later analysis.

Comments on this clone: Its antigen is as yet unknown.

The table came from immunoSEQ multiplex PCR; TCRdb's copy has only in-frame clones and leaves some out. The repertoire has 55,000 to 70,000 clones, 92% of them found once; the top ten carry roughly 5.2%. The origin of this receptor is a man between 18 and 35 years old in good health and CMV-seropositive. Sequences were obtained from PBMCs.

The CDR3 coding sequence is TGCAGTGCTACTACCTACGAGCAGTACTTC. This sequence encodes CSATTYEQYF. The chain combines TRBV20-1 with TRBJ2-7; unclear D gene. The V end lost 4 bases, the J end lost 2 bases, and 3 bases lay between the germline ends. The CDR3 runs 10 residues. Germline assignment: CDR1 DFQATT and CDR2 SNEGSKA (reference sequence).